This T cell receptor (beta chain) derives from a study of blood T cell repertoires in COVID-19. Study in general: The United States, Italy and Spain supplied acute and convalescent COVID-19 samples. Sources were T cells, B-cell-depleted T cells, or PBMCs; the material itself was cDNA or gDNA.

Under the authors' procedure: Scientists estimated how many nucleated cells there were by amplifying reference gene primers. Produced via immunoSEQ multiplex PCR; TCRdb's table is partial and in-frame only. For V, J and clone size, that table is used; D and trimming come from the DNA. The table shows under 200,000 clones, with around two thirds occurring only once. Trimming stripped 9 bases from V and 10 bases from J, with 25 bases between. The CDR3 extends over 15 amino acids. Germline loops: CDR1 SNHLY, CDR2 FYNNEI. The specimen was peripheral blood. This TCR was sampled from a woman older than 75 with acute or convalescent COVID-19. This chain uses TRBV2 with TRBJ2-1, with D possibly being TRBD2 (5 bases). The CDR3 DNA reads TGTGCCAGTGCTGGGTGGAGGACCGCCGGGCGGGAGCAGTTCTTC. It translates to CASAGWRTAGREQFF. Together with reference TRBV2 and TRBJ2-1, the CDR3 gives the full variable domain: EPEVTQTPSHQVTQMGQEVILRCVPISNHLYFYWYRQILGQKVEFLVSFYNNEISEKSEIFDDQFSVERPDGSNFTLKIRSTKLEDSAMYFCASAGWRTAGREQFFGPGTRLTVL.